This section outlines one T cell receptor beta chain sequence together with its context. What it binds is unknown. The data derive from a study of vaccination and CD4 T cells after COVID-19. Sequencing of DNA taken from cultured CD4+ T cells relied on the Oncomine TCR Beta short-read assay. TCRdb ran MiXCR on the PCR reads and lists one entry per CDR3 protein. The sample records under 10,000 distinct CDR3 sequences, around 55% being singletons. Germline-derived CDR1 and CDR2 are MNHEY and SMNVEV (reference sequence). The CDR3 consists of 15 residues. V gave up 4 bases and J gave up 3 bases, with 16 bases separating them. Treatment defined: roughly 10-day PBMC culture with coronavirus spike peptide pools or control peptides (ViraFEST assay).

The TCR was taken from a human donor with COVID-19. The chain uses TRBV27 and TRBJ2-7; D ambiguous. The sequencing used cultured CD4+ T cells from blood, collected after SARS-CoV-2 vaccination. This CDR3 reads CASSSWGSIYYEQYF. DNA for the CDR3: TGTGCCAGCAGTTCTTGGGGTTCCATTTACTACGAGCAGTACTTC.